These 27 T cell receptor beta chains share one sample of origin, sequenced in a study of lymphopenia after photon versus proton radiotherapy. Profiling relied on immunoSEQ multiplex PCR, and the TCRdb table lists in-frame clones only, not all of them. The table shows about 39,000 clones, with roughly 92% occurring only once. The sequenced sample was peripheral blood, obtained from a patient treated with photon-based radiotherapy. The source of these receptors is a man between 60 and 75 years old with cholangiocarcinoma.

This chain joins TRBV7-2 and TRBJ2-3; 8 positions agree with TRBD1. V lost 5 bases and J lost 5; bases outside the gene matches: 6. This CDR3 region has 14 residues. The germline V gene has CDR1 SGHTA and CDR2 FQGNSA. This chain's CDR3 is CASSRTGGVDTQYF. CDR3 nucleotide sequence: TGTGCCAGCAGCCGTACAGGGGGTGTAGATACGCAGTATTTT. The full variable domain, completed using reference TRBV7-2 and TRBJ2-3, is GAGVSQSPSNKVTEKGKDVELRCDPISGHTALYWYRQSLGQGLEFLIYFQGNSAPDKSGLPSDRFSAERTGGSVSTLTIQRTQQEDSAVYLCASSRTGGVDTQYFGPGTRLTVL.

With regard to this clone: A junction boundary mismatches the germline segment, possibly from a read error. The rearrangement links TRBV28 to TRBJ1-2; 7 positions match TRBD1. Germline V gene sequence: CDR1 MDHEN, CDR2 SYDVKM. CDR3 size: 14 residues. The CDR3 sequence: CVSSSSTGRNGYTF. The CDR3, as DNA: TGTGTCAGCAGTTCGTCGACAGGGAGGAATGGCTACACCTTC.

The genes are TRBV11-3 and TRBJ2-5, with unresolved D. Germline CDR1 reads SGHNT; CDR2 reads YENEEA. This CDR3 is 11 amino acids long. Trimming pared 3 bases from V and 3 bases from J, leaving 2 bases between. The CDR3 loop reads CASSFKETQYF. CDR3 bases: TGTGCCAGCAGCTTTAAAGAGACCCAGTACTTC.

V usage is TRBV12-5 and J usage is TRBJ2-2; no firm D call. Germline CDR1 reads LGHNT; CDR2 reads FRNRAP. The V end lost 6 bases, the J end lost 11 bases, and 19 bases lay between the germline ends. The CDR3 spans 14 residues. The CDR3 here is CASGPRASPVELFF. The CDR3 nucleotides are TGTGCTAGTGGGCCCCGGGCCTCCCCGGTAGAGCTGTTTTTT.

This clone is a singleton in its sample. V and J are TRBV7-2 and TRBJ2-7; the match to TRBD2 covers 15 bases. Germline V gene data show CDR1 as SGHTA and CDR2 as FQGNSA. Trimming cost V 4 bases and J 7 bases; bases outside gene matches: 8. The CDR3 runs 16 residues. The CDR3 sequence: CASSSRTSGRGAEQYF. As DNA, the CDR3 is TGTGCCAGCAGCTCCCGGACTAGCGGGAGGGGGGCGGAGCAGTACTTC.

The chain recombines TRBV29-1 with TRBJ2-2; 8 nucleotides agree with TRBD2. The junction had 14 bases not matched to a gene; V was cut back by 7 bases and J by 4 bases. Germline V gives CDR1 SQVTM, CDR2 ANQGSEA. The length of the CDR3 is 16 residues. CDR3 DNA sequence: TGCAGCGGGGGGACTAGTCCGGGAGGATTCACCGGGGAGCTGTTTTTT. Translation: CSGGTSPGGFTGELFF.

This sequence joins TRBV19 and TRBJ1-4, with D perhaps matching TRBD1 (5 bases). Trimming took off 3 bases at V and 0 bases at J, with 11 bases between the two ends. Germline CDR1 reads LNHDA; CDR2 reads SQIVND (reference sequence). The CDR3 runs 16 residues. CDR3 loop: CASSMPGGATNEKLFF. In DNA form, the CDR3 reads TGTGCCAGTAGTATGCCCGGGGGAGCAACTAATGAAAAACTGTTTTTT. The whole variable domain, filled in from reference TRBV19 and TRBJ1-4, reads DGGITQSPKYLFRKEGQNVTLSCEQNLNHDAMYWYRQDPGQGLRLIYYSQIVNDFQKGDIAEGYSVSREKKESFPLTVTSAQKNPTAFYLCASSMPGGATNEKLFFGSGTQLSVL.

V gene TRBV18 combines with J gene TRBJ1-1, with D hard to call. This CDR3 has 13 residues. V lost 3 bases and J 6 bases, leaving 11 bases between the germline ends. CDR1 and CDR2 from the germline V gene are KGHSH and LQKENI. The CDR3 nucleotides are TGTGCCAGCTCACCCCCCTCGGAGGCTGAAGCTTTCTTT. Protein product: CASSPPSEAEAFF. The entire variable domain, with the rest obtained from reference TRBV18 and TRBJ1-1, is as follows: NAGVMQNPRHLVRRRGQEARLRCSPMKGHSHVYWYRQLPEEGLKFMVYLQKENIIDESGMPKERFSAEFPKEGPSILRIQQVVRGDSAAYFCASSPPSEAEAFFGQGTRLTVV.

The J gene is TRBJ2-1, the V gene TRBV5-4, with D maybe TRBD2 (6 bases). The germline gives CDR1 SGHNT, CDR2 YYREEE (reference sequence). The CDR3 is 13 residues long. With 0 bases removed from V and 9 bases from J, the gap between germline ends came to 10 bases. CDR3: CASSLVGGREQFF. The CDR3 region has the DNA TGTGCCAGCAGCTTGGTCGGGGGACGTGAGCAGTTCTTC.

The CDR3 sequence: CASSHPPGLAGSSYEQYF. CDR3 nucleotides: TGCGCCAGCAGCCACCCCCCCGGACTAGCGGGGAGCTCCTACGAGCAGTACTTC. The chain recombines TRBV4-1 with TRBJ2-7, with 12 positions matching TRBD2. The germline V gene encodes CDR1 MGHRA and CDR2 YSYEKL. The CDR3 totals 18 residues. Trimming took 3 bases from V and 0 from J; bases not matched to a gene: 9.

The rearrangement uses TRBV2 and TRBJ2-7, with a tentative D call TRBD1 (5 bases). V lost 3 bases and J 8 bases, leaving 8 bases between the germline ends. Germline V CDR1 and CDR2: SNHLY, FYNNEI. This CDR3 comprises 11 residues. CDR3 loop: CASSETAQQYF. The CDR3 DNA reads TGTGCCAGCAGTGAGACAGCCCAGCAGTACTTC.

The chain combines TRBV19 with TRBJ1-1; TRBD1 is a possible D gene (5 bases). V lost 3 bases, J lost 4 bases, and 15 bases lay in between. This CDR3 contains 15 residues. CDR1 and CDR2 (germline): LNHDA, SQIVND (reference sequence). CDR3 in amino acids: CASSMGTQGGTEAFF. The DNA of the CDR3 is TGTGCCAGTAGTATGGGGACCCAGGGTGGCACTGAAGCTTTCTTT. Complete variable domain (other parts from reference TRBV19 and TRBJ1-1): DGGITQSPKYLFRKEGQNVTLSCEQNLNHDAMYWYRQDPGQGLRLIYYSQIVNDFQKGDIAEGYSVSREKKESFPLTVTSAQKNPTAFYLCASSMGTQGGTEAFFGQGTRLTVV.

The chain employs TRBV4-3 and TRBJ1-4, with D possibly TRBD1 on 5 matching bases. Germline CDR1 is LGHNA and CDR2 is YSLEER. The ends were cut back, 0 bases at V and 4 bases at J, with 12 bases in the middle. The CDR3 totals 16 residues. The CDR3 coding sequence is TGCGCCAGCAGCCAAGACCGGGGACGGAGTAATGAAAAACTGTTTTTT. This sequence encodes CASSQDRGRSNEKLFF.

The V and J genes are TRBV6-1 and TRBJ2-2, with TRBD2 matching 9 bases. V lost 3 bases to trimming and J lost 7 bases; unmatched junction nucleotides: 9. The CDR3 totals 16 residues. Per the germline V gene, CDR1 is MNHNS and CDR2 is SASEGT. Here the CDR3 reads CASSEVLTSGGGELFF. In nucleotides, the CDR3 is TGTGCCAGCAGTGAGGTCTTGACTAGCGGCGGCGGGGAGCTGTTTTTT.

The rearrangement uses TRBV7-2 and TRBJ2-1; D gene unclear. The germline V gene has CDR1 SGHTA and CDR2 FQGNSA. The CDR3 runs 15 residues. Deletions cut 7 bases from V and 2 bases from J, with 15 bases between. The CDR3 reads CASTPPLAPYNEQFF. The CDR3 nucleotides are TGTGCCAGCACCCCCCCCTTGGCCCCCTACAATGAGCAGTTCTTC.

This chain joins TRBV5-1 and TRBJ2-1; maybe TRBD1 (6 bases). The germline V gene encodes CDR1 SGHRS and CDR2 YFSETQ. The CDR3 has 15 amino acids. V was clipped by 7 bases and J by 1 base, with 15 bases between them. CDR3 protein: CASQRLQGSYNEQFF. The CDR3 nucleotides read TGCGCCAGCCAAAGACTTCAGGGGTCCTACAATGAGCAGTTCTTC. Complete variable domain (other parts from reference TRBV5-1 and TRBJ2-1): KAGVTQTPRYLIKTRGQQVTLSCSPISGHRSVSWYQQTPGQGLQFLFEYFSETQRNKGNFPGRFSGRQFSNSRSEMNVSTLELGDSALYLCASQRLQGSYNEQFFGPGTRLTVL.

This clone was counted only a few times. V and J are TRBV7-9 and TRBJ1-3, with a weak D call TRBD1 (5 bases). The CDR3 is 14 amino acids. The V gene's germline CDR1 is SEHNR and CDR2 FQNEAQ (reference sequence). Trimming shortened V by 5 bases and J by 3 bases, and 11 bases separated the two germline ends. The CDR3 nucleotides read TGTGCCAGCAGCCGAGACAGTGATGGAAACACCATATATTTT. Protein: CASSRDSDGNTIYF.

In this sample, this clone turned up once. The chain links TRBV7-2 to TRBJ2-3, with 9 bases identical to TRBD1. Germline loops: CDR1 SGHTA, CDR2 FQGNSA. V was clipped by 5 bases and J by 1 base; unmatched bases: 7. The CDR3 has 16 amino acids. CDR3: CASSRIQGAGTDTQYF. As DNA, the CDR3 is TGTGCCAGCAGCCGAATACAGGGGGCGGGCACAGATACGCAGTATTTT. The entire variable domain, with the rest obtained from reference TRBV7-2 and TRBJ2-3, is as follows: GAGVSQSPSNKVTEKGKDVELRCDPISGHTALYWYRQSLGQGLEFLIYFQGNSAPDKSGLPSDRFSAERTGGSVSTLTIQRTQQEDSAVYLCASSRIQGAGTDTQYFGPGTRLTVL.

This chain links TRBV9 with TRBJ2-2; D gene unclear. V lost 4 bases and J 7 bases, leaving 14 bases between the germline ends. The CDR3 runs to 14 residues. CDR1 and CDR2 (germline): SGDLS, YYNGEE. The chain's CDR3 is CASSPVPENGELFF. The CDR3 DNA reads TGTGCCAGCAGCCCAGTCCCAGAGAACGGGGAGCTGTTTTTT.

This clone was detected only a few times. Other DNA sequences in the same sample also yield this CDR3. In DNA form, the CDR3 reads TGCGCCAGCAGCCAAGGGAACAGTCTGGGCACAGATACGCAGTATTTT. Encoded protein: CASSQGNSLGTDTQYF. J is TRBJ2-3 and V is TRBV4-3; no clear D. The V end was cut by 1 base, the J end by 1 base, with 12 bases between. This CDR3 has 16 residues. Germline CDR1 LGHNA, CDR2 YSLEER.

The chain combines TRBV28 with TRBJ2-6; TRBD2 is a possible D gene (6 bases). The CDR3 has 16 residues. V lost 5 bases to trimming and J lost 4 bases, with 15 bases between them. Germline V CDR1 and CDR2: MDHEN, SYDVKM. DNA of the CDR3: TGTGCCAGCAGTCCAGGCGGGACTGCCGGGGCCAACGTCCTGACTTTC. It encodes CASSPGGTAGANVLTF.

The genes are TRBV25-1 and TRBJ1-1; maybe TRBD1 (6 bases). The germline CDR1 and CDR2 sequences are MGHDK and SYGVNS. V lost 7 bases and J 3 bases, leaving 12 bases between the germline ends. The CDR3 has 13 residues. CDR3 nucleotide sequence: TGTGCCAGCAAACAGGGAGCCCACACTGAAGCTTTCTTT. The encoded protein is CASKQGAHTEAFF. Variable domain in full (rest from reference TRBV25-1 and TRBJ1-1): EADIYQTPRYLVIGTGKKITLECSQTMGHDKMYWYQQDPGMELHLIHYSYGVNSTEKGDLSSESTVSRIRTEHFPLTLESARPSHTSQYLCASKQGAHTEAFFGQGTRLTVV.

The chain has TRBV11-1 and TRBJ1-2, with 7 bases lining up with TRBD1. CDR1 is SGHAT and CDR2 is FQDESV in the germline V gene (reference sequence). The CDR3 runs to 15 residues. V lost 1 base to trimming and J lost 3 bases; unmatched junction nucleotides: 5. The CDR3 DNA reads TGTGCCAGCAGCTTAGACAGGGGAATCGACTATGGCTACACCTTC. It specifies CASSLDRGIDYGYTF.

The rearrangement joins TRBV7-9 to TRBJ2-5; 9 positions match TRBD1. The V gene end was trimmed by 5 bases and the J gene end by 5 bases; junction bases not matched to a gene: 6. The CDR3 sequence is 14 residues long. CDR1 is SEHNR, CDR2 FQNEAQ, per germline (reference sequence). The CDR3 DNA reads as TGTGCCAGCAGCCCAGGGACAGGGTGGGAGACCCAGTACTTC. It specifies CASSPGTGWETQYF.

This clone was picked up one time. The rearrangement joins TRBV2 to TRBJ2-5; D is unclear. There are 13 residues in the CDR3. In germline, CDR1 is SNHLY, CDR2 FYNNEI. V lost 5 bases to trimming and J lost 3 bases, with 10 bases between them. The CDR3, as DNA: TGTGCCAGCAGTAAACAGCTTAAAGAGACCCAGTACTTC. This sequence encodes CASSKQLKETQYF. The whole variable domain, filled in from reference TRBV2 and TRBJ2-5, reads EPEVTQTPSHQVTQMGQEVILRCVPISNHLYFYWYRQILGQKVEFLVSFYNNEISEKSEIFDDQFSVERPDGSNFTLKIRSTKLEDSAMYFCASSKQLKETQYFGPGTRLLVL.

The chain has TRBV6-1 and TRBJ2-5, with D uncertain. CDR3 length: 9 residues. Per the germline V gene, CDR1 is MNHNS and CDR2 is SASEGT. Trimming took 5 bases from V and 7 from J, leaving 2 bases between them. The CDR3, as DNA: TGTGCCAGCAGTCGGACCCAGTACTTC. Residues: CASSRTQYF.

The chain joins TRBV7-8 to TRBJ1-5; unclear D gene. With 0 bases removed from V and 7 bases from J, the gap between germline ends came to 16 bases. The germline V gene has CDR1 SGHVS and CDR2 FQNEAQ. The CDR3 is made up of 16 amino acids. CDR3 sequence (DNA): TGTGCCAGCAGCTTAGCGCCGAACAGTCAAGACCAGCCCCAGCATTTT. Translated, it gives CASSLAPNSQDQPQHF.